The text below deals with one T cell receptor beta chain. Its antigen is undetermined. These data originate in a study of identical twins. The germline V gene encodes CDR1 DFQATT and CDR2 SNEGSKA (reference sequence). V dropped 2 bases and J dropped 4; count of bases not matched to a gene: 3. The length of the CDR3 is 14 residues. TCRdb re-called the 5' RACE reads with MiXCR, one entry per CDR3 protein. The table includes more than 1.5 million distinct CDR3 sequences, about 31% detected once. Study-wide results and limits: Low generation-probability sequences were in excess among twin-shared out-of-frame alpha sequences.

The TCR was taken from a newborn girl in good health. This chain connects TRBV20-1 to TRBJ2-2; 8 bases align to TRBD2. Material: cord blood. This CDR3 reads CSARRLAGTGELFF. The CDR3 region has the DNA TGCAGTGCTAGAAGGCTAGCGGGCACCGGGGAGCTGTTTTTT.